One sample yielded the 32 T cell receptor beta chains listed below, sequenced in a study of T cells in Graves' hyperthyroidism and ophthalmopathy. Amplification yielded TCR beta CDR3 regions, with RNA transcripts as the source. An initial round of RT-PCR targeting the TCR CDR3 relied on the HTBI primer set. Each CDR3 protein is one row after TCRdb ran MiXCR on the multiplex PCR reads. Here the sample spans about 640,000 distinct CDR3 sequences, roughly 45% being singletons. The sample was peripheral blood or thyroid tissue (not recorded which). These receptors came from an adult man with Graves' disease, either hyperthyroidism or ophthalmopathy (not recorded which).

A single count supports this clonotype. This chain uses TRBV7-9 with TRBJ1-2; possibly TRBD1 for D (6 bases). CDR1 is SEHNR and CDR2 is FQNEAQ in the germline V gene (reference sequence). V lost 10 bases and J 6 bases, leaving 21 bases between the germline ends. The CDR3 totals 14 residues. The DNA for the CDR3 is TGTGCCATTCCCGGGGGCTTAGCTAAAGATGGCTACACCTTC. Translating gives CAIPGGLAKDGYTF.

The chain links TRBV7-9 to TRBJ1-6, with D possibly matching TRBD1 (5 bases). Germline CDR1 and CDR2: SEHNR and FQNEAQ (reference sequence). CDR3 length: 16 residues. Trimming stripped 1 base from V and 6 bases from J, with 13 bases between. CDR3 sequence (DNA): TGTGCCAGCAGCTTAGAAGAGGGGTTCAGTAATTCACCCCTCCACTTT. Its protein product is CASSLEEGFSNSPLHF.

The chain recombines TRBV19 with TRBJ2-7; D not certain. The CDR3 totals 13 residues. The V end was cut by 5 bases, the J end by 2 bases, with 10 bases between. Germline V gene data show CDR1 as LNHDA and CDR2 as SQIVND (reference sequence). The CDR3 DNA reads TGTGCCAGTAGTTCTGTTAATACCTACGAGCAGTACTTC. Its protein is CASSSVNTYEQYF.

About this clonotype itself: This may arise from a read error, as a much more abundant clone is one base away. The V and J genes are TRBV7-2 and TRBJ1-2; 12 bases align to TRBD1. Germline trimming cut 5 bases from V and 7 bases from J; bases unmatched to any gene: 8. The CDR3 length is 15 residues. From germline, CDR1 is SGHTA and CDR2 FQGNSA. The chain's CDR3 is CASSPGTGGAVGYTF. CDR3 DNA: TGTGCCAGCAGCCCCGGGACAGGGGGCGCGGTTGGCTACACCTTC.

V gene TRBV10-3 combines with J gene TRBJ2-3; TRBD2 is a possible D gene (7 bases). Trimming stripped 3 bases from V and 5 bases from J, with 15 bases between. Germline CDR1 reads ENHRY; CDR2 reads SYGVKD. The CDR3 is 15 residues long. CDR3 region: CAISDFRGAGDTQYF. The CDR3 DNA follows: TGTGCCATCAGTGATTTTCGGGGGGCCGGAGATACGCAGTATTTT.

This clonotype came up many times. The chain is built from TRBV29-1 and TRBJ1-2, with 7 bases fitting TRBD1. With 7 bases clipped from V and 2 bases from J, the junction kept 7 bases outside the gene matches. This CDR3 is 13 amino acids long. Germline assignment: CDR1 SQVTM and CDR2 ANQGSEA. The CDR3, as DNA: TGCAGCGCCCCGGACAGGATAAACTATGGCTACACCTTC. Protein sequence: CSAPDRINYGYTF.

The chain links TRBV7-8 to TRBJ2-2; weak D call: TRBD2 (5 bases). The V and J ends lost 6 bases and 2 bases respectively, with 16 bases between them. This CDR3 contains 16 residues. Germline V lookup: CDR1 SGHVS, CDR2 FQNEAQ. CDR3 sequence reads: CASSYNPSRNTGELFF. The CDR3 DNA is TGTGCCAGCAGTTACAATCCTAGCAGAAACACCGGGGAGCTGTTTTTT.

The chain employs TRBV7-2 and TRBJ1-5; TRBD1 agrees at 7 bases. With 2 bases clipped from V and 11 bases from J, the junction kept 0 bases outside the gene matches. The CDR3 extends over 11 amino acids. Germline-derived CDR1 and CDR2 are SGHTA and FQGNSA. The CDR3 sequence is CASSLQGAQHF. CDR3 sequence (DNA): TGTGCCAGCAGCTTACAGGGGGCCCAGCATTTT.

The chain uses TRBV9 and TRBJ1-5, with D hard to call. The germline gives CDR1 SGDLS, CDR2 YYNGEE. Trimming shortened V by 2 bases and J by 2 bases, and 8 bases separated the two germline ends. This CDR3 is built from 14 residues. The CDR3 nucleotides are TGTGCCAGCAGCGTTGGTAAGGGCAATCAGCCCCAGCATTTT. Protein: CASSVGKGNQPQHF.

A few counts support this clonotype. J is TRBJ1-5 and V is TRBV2, with D possibly matching TRBD1 (5 bases). The germline V and J ends were trimmed by 4 bases and 0 bases, with 13 bases remaining between them. Germline V gene lookup returns CDR1 SNHLY and CDR2 FYNNEI. The CDR3 runs to 16 residues. The CDR3 spells CASSAMTAYSNQPQHF. In nucleotides, the CDR3 is TGTGCCAGCAGTGCTATGACAGCTTATAGCAATCAGCCCCAGCATTTT. Full variable domain (missing parts from reference TRBV2 and TRBJ1-5): EPEVTQTPSHQVTQMGQEVILRCVPISNHLYFYWYRQILGQKVEFLVSFYNNEISEKSEIFDDQFSVERPDGSNFTLKIRSTKLEDSAMYFCASSAMTAYSNQPQHFGDGTRLSIL.

The rearrangement uses TRBV28 and TRBJ1-2; D gene unclear. The CDR3 is 13 amino acids. The ends were cut back, 2 bases at V and 7 bases at J, with 11 bases in the middle. Germline values: CDR1 MDHEN, CDR2 SYDVKM. The CDR3 spells CASSLEGMRGYTF. DNA of the CDR3: TGTGCCAGCAGTTTAGAGGGAATGCGTGGCTACACCTTC.

This clonotype was detected only once. The DNA is left out, because the CDR3 cannot be placed on it with certainty; the CDR3 is given as TCRdb lists it. The rearrangement uses TRBV2 and TRBJ2-2; the D call in the table, TRBD1, was not verified against the DNA. The germline CDR1 and CDR2 sequences are SNHLY and FYNNEI. Inclusive of both ends, the CDR3 amounts to 14 amino acids. CDR3 loop: CASSGGQGPGSCFF.

The chain combines TRBV20-1 with TRBJ2-5, with D maybe TRBD1 (5 bases). The germline V and J ends were trimmed by 5 bases and 5 bases, with 9 bases remaining between them. This CDR3 comprises 11 residues. Looked up from germline, CDR1 is DFQATT and CDR2 is SNEGSKA (reference sequence). In nucleotides, the CDR3 is TGCAGTGCTCAGACAGCCGAGACCCAGTACTTC. This gives the protein CSAQTAETQYF.

As to this clonotype: At one end, the junction sequence differs from germline, possibly due to a read error. The chain carries TRBV10-2 and TRBJ1-4; D ambiguous. Germline CDR1 WSHSY, CDR2 SAAADI. CDR3 length: 13 amino acids. The DNA for the CDR3 is TGTGCCAGCAGTGAAGCGCCCTATGAAAAACTGTTTTTT. This codes for CASSEAPYEKLFF.

This chain links TRBV7-8 with TRBJ2-7, with D uncertain. The V and J ends lost 6 bases and 5 bases respectively, with 11 bases between them. The CDR3 extends over 12 amino acids. Per germline, CDR1 SGHVS and CDR2 FQNEAQ. The DNA for the CDR3 is TGTGCCAGCAGTTTCGCGTCGGACGAGCAGTACTTC. Translation: CASSFASDEQYF. Complete variable domain (other parts from reference TRBV7-8 and TRBJ2-7): GAGVSQSPRYKVAKRGQDVALRCDPISGHVSLFWYQQALGQGPEFLTYFQNEAQLDKSGLPSDRFFAERPEGSVSTLKIQRTQQEDSAVYLCASSFASDEQYFGPGTRLTVT.

This clonotype was recorded once. V and J are TRBV6-1 and TRBJ1-4; no reliable D call. The V and J ends lost 4 bases and 1 base respectively, with 4 bases between them. Germline CDR1 reads MNHNS; CDR2 reads SASEGT. The CDR3 runs to 13 residues. Here the CDR3 DNA reads TGTGCCAGCAGTGTGGGAACTAATGAAAAACTGTTTTTT. Its protein is CASSVGTNEKLFF.

The gene calls are TRBV2 and TRBJ2-2; D is undetermined. Trimming removed 7 bases at V and 1 base at J, with 16 bases between. Germline CDR1 SNHLY, CDR2 FYNNEI. This CDR3 has 16 amino acids. CDR3 sequence reads: CASMVHTPLNTGELFF. The CDR3 DNA reads TGTGCCAGCATGGTCCACACACCCTTGAACACCGGGGAGCTGTTTTTT.

This sequence joins TRBV7-4 and TRBJ2-3; D gene ambiguous. CDR1 SGHVT and CDR2 SQSDAQ come from the germline V gene. The length of the CDR3 is 14 residues. The V end was cut by 6 bases, the J end by 6 bases, with 16 bases between. The CDR3 nucleotides read TGTGCCAGCAGTTGGGGAATGTCCGGCGATACGCAGTATTTT. Translated, it gives CASSWGMSGDTQYF.

This clonotype has ten or more counts. The chain couples TRBV20-1 to TRBJ2-7; D is perhaps TRBD1 (5 bases). Germline V gives CDR1 DFQATT, CDR2 SNEGSKA (reference sequence). The CDR3 is 13 amino acids. Trimming cost V 0 bases and J 2 bases, with 8 bases left between them. The CDR3 region is CSARDQGTYEQYF. CDR3 DNA: TGCAGTGCTAGAGATCAGGGTACCTACGAGCAGTACTTC.

The chain is built from TRBV10-3 and TRBJ1-2, with D hard to call. Trimming left V 10 bases short and J 4 bases short, with 16 bases between. Germline V lookup: CDR1 ENHRY, CDR2 SYGVKD. CDR3 length: 13 residues. CDR3 bases: TGTGCCAGCATGCCAGCCGTAGGCTATGGCTACACCTTC. It encodes CASMPAVGYGYTF.

This clonotype was detected ten times or more. V is TRBV7-9 and J is TRBJ1-4; D is unclear. This CDR3 comprises 13 residues. V lost 4 bases to trimming and J lost 8 bases, with 11 bases between them. Germline CDR1 SEHNR, CDR2 FQNEAQ (reference sequence). As DNA, the CDR3 is TGTGCCAGCAGCTCGGAACGGTACGAAAAACTGTTTTTT. Its protein product is CASSSERYEKLFF.

This clonotype was seen more than once but under ten times. The rearrangement links TRBV7-2 to TRBJ1-1, with TRBD1 as a possible D gene (6 bases). Germline CDR1 is SGHTA and CDR2 is FQGNSA. The CDR3 consists of 13 residues. Trimming took 6 bases from V and 10 from J, leaving 18 bases between them. CDR3 DNA: TGTGCCAGCAGTCGGACAGTGATGGGTGGAGCTTTCTTT. This sequence encodes CASSRTVMGGAFF.

V gene TRBV7-4 combines with J gene TRBJ1-1, with D tentatively TRBD1 (5 bases). V was shortened by 1 base and J by 6 bases, with 12 bases between the two germline ends. Germline CDR1 SGHVT, CDR2 SQSDAQ. The CDR3 contains 14 residues. The CDR3 loop is CASSLEGFSSEAFF. The CDR3 coding sequence is TGTGCCAGCAGCTTAGAGGGGTTTTCGTCTGAAGCTTTCTTT.

Concerning this clonotype itself: One junction end does not reproduce the germline sequence, and a read error may be involved. This rearrangement joins TRBV10-3 to TRBJ1-2, with D possibly TRBD1 on 6 matching bases. The CDR3 loop spans 15 amino acids. CDR1 is ENHRY, CDR2 SYGVKD, per germline. CDR3 protein: CASSAWTAVRGGYTF. The CDR3 DNA is TGTGCCAGCAGTGCCTGGACAGCCGTCAGGGGTGGCTACACCTTC.

The chain uses TRBV7-8 and TRBJ2-5; possibly TRBD1 for D (5 bases). CDR1 and CDR2 (germline): SGHVS, FQNEAQ. This CDR3 is built from 15 residues. Between the trimmed V and J ends, which lost 8 bases and 5 bases, there was a span of 21 bases. CDR3 protein: CASSPGQGLEETQYF. For the CDR3, the DNA is TGTGCCAGCTCACCAGGGCAGGGTCTAGAGGAGACCCAGTACTTC.

The CDR3 DNA is TGCAGTGCTAGAGATCTGACTAGCGGGGGTGCTACCTACGAGCAGTACTTC. It translates to CSARDLTSGGATYEQYF. The chain joins TRBV20-1 to TRBJ2-7; the match to TRBD2 covers 12 bases. This CDR3 is 17 amino acids long. J gave up 2 bases and V 0 bases, and 8 bases lay outside the gene matches. Germline V CDR1 and CDR2: DFQATT, SNEGSKA (reference sequence).

This rearrangement joins TRBV29-1 to TRBJ1-5; D gene ambiguous. Deletions cut 6 bases from V and 0 bases from J, with 9 bases between. From germline, CDR1 is SQVTM and CDR2 ANQGSEA. The CDR3 is 13 residues long. The CDR3 DNA is TGCAGCGTAGACGTGAATAGCAATCAGCCCCAGCATTTT. This codes for CSVDVNSNQPQHF.

This sequence joins TRBV20-1 and TRBJ1-1, with 9 positions matching TRBD1. The CDR3 extends over 12 amino acids. CDR1 and CDR2 from the germline V gene are DFQATT and SNEGSKA (reference sequence). Written as DNA, the CDR3 is TGCAGGGCCGACAGGGGGTTGACTGAAGCTTTCTTT. It codes for CRADRGLTEAFF.

This chain joins TRBV20-1 and TRBJ2-7; TRBD2 aligns across 11 bases. Germline V lookup: CDR1 DFQATT, CDR2 SNEGSKA (reference sequence). Losses at the gene ends were 5 bases for V and 3 bases for J; bases not matched to a gene: 9. The CDR3 totals 15 residues. In DNA, the CDR3 is TGCAGTGCTGCCCCCGGACTAGCGGGCGACTACGAGCAGTACTTC. Its translation: CSAAPGLAGDYEQYF.

This clonotype was detected only a few times. V is TRBV11-2 and J is TRBJ2-2; the D is unclear. The germline V gene encodes CDR1 SGHAT and CDR2 FQNNGV. This CDR3 comprises 13 residues. The V end was cut by 5 bases, the J end by 2 bases, with 6 bases between. CDR3 in DNA: TGTGCCAGCAGCCCATATAACACCGGGGAGCTGTTTTTT. Translating it yields CASSPYNTGELFF.

This sequence joins TRBV14 and TRBJ2-6, with 12 bases matching TRBD2. V shed 4 bases, J shed 0 bases, and the junction held 4 bases outside the gene matches. The CDR3 spans 18 residues. Per the germline V gene, CDR1 is SGHDN and CDR2 is FVKESK. DNA of the CDR3: TGTGCCAGCAGCCGACCACTAGCGGGGGGCTCTGGGGCCAACGTCCTGACTTTC. Translation gives CASSRPLAGGSGANVLTF.

This clonotype showed up many times. The chain has TRBV29-1 and TRBJ1-6, with D maybe TRBD1 (5 bases). The length of the CDR3 is 14 residues. Trimming shortened V by 4 bases and J by 5 bases, and 12 bases separated the two germline ends. Germline V lookup: CDR1 SQVTM, CDR2 ANQGSEA. The CDR3 loop reads CSVGGEGNNSPLHF. DNA of the CDR3: TGCAGCGTTGGTGGGGAGGGGAATAATTCACCCCTCCACTTT. Filled out from reference TRBV29-1 and TRBJ1-6, the complete variable domain reads SAVISQKPSRDICQRGTSLTIQCQVDSQVTMMFWYRQQPGQSLTLIATANQGSEATYESGFVIDKFPISRPNLTFSTLTVSNMSPEDSSIYLCSVGGEGNNSPLHFGNGTRLTVT.